Described below is a single T cell receptor (beta chain) sequence and its context. Its specific antigen is unknown. No base quality values were provided; no much bigger clone lies one nucleotide off. Measured from the cysteine to the phenylalanine, the CDR3 is 15 residues long. Only the CDR3 DNA is retained, 45 bases long and in frame from the first base. CDR1 and CDR2 are drawn from the germline V gene: SGHRS, YFSETQ. Trimming accounts for 4 bases at V and 4 bases at J, while the number of junction bases matched to no gene is 7. The data are from a study of blood T cell repertoires in COVID-19 (TCRdb year 2020). Broadly, across the study: The collaborator samples originated in the United States, Italy and Spain and spanned the acute and convalescent phases of COVID-19. The material from the prospective study consisted of cDNA or gDNA derived from T cells, B-cell-depleted T cells, or PBMCs. Where available, HLA class I and class II types were obtained from metadata supplied by the sample provider rather than from assay-based typing. Subjects who had been exposed to COVID-19, were actively infected with it, or had recovered from it provided the deeply sampled blood TCRbeta repertoires that made up the dataset. Samples were obtained from the ongoing ImmuneRACE study (first 160 participants) and from 950 to 1,500 subjects provided by 6 global collaborators. The repertoires were made available in a free public database intended to serve as a resource for research on the immune response to SARS-CoV-2. A de-identified subject ID, COVID-19 status, age in years and sex were almost always included in the sample metadata. Overall results and qualifications from the work: The quantity of clinical and demographic metadata differed by source and by participant and was supplied without curation.

TCRbeta CDR3 regions were amplified from genomic DNA using the immunoSEQ Assay, a bias-controlled multiplex PCR. The authors' pipeline ran thus. Within the assay, amplification of reference gene primers was used to estimate how many nucleated cells each sample contained. To quantify the absolute abundance of each unique TCRbeta CDR3 rearrangement, sequence reads were collapsed and filtered. Productive Simpson clonality was computed per sample as the square root of Simpson's diversity index over productive rearrangements. TCRdb took over this immuneACCESS table, retaining in-frame rearrangements with V and J assigned. Such tables are incomplete; in checked studies, under half of the missing clones stem from an unresolved V gene, and the remainder is unexplained. The DNA gave D and trimming, while V, J and clone size come from that table. This sample gives 100,000 to 120,000 clones in total; about 75% of them show up just once. The ten most abundant clones make up 16% of the sample.

Whole blood was collected in K2EDTA tubes by collaborating institutions according to the institutions' own protocols. For TCRbeta analysis, collaborators shipped samples as frozen whole blood, isolated PBMCs, or DNA extracted from either of those sample types. Input material: peripheral blood. The rearrangement combines TRBV5-1 with TRBJ2-1, and 8 bases in between align with TRBD1. The receptor comes from a woman older than 75 with active or convalescent COVID-19. The DNA sequence is given as TGCGCCAGCAGCCGGGGACAGGTACTATACAATGAGCAGTTCTTC. Translated, it gives CASSRGQVLYNEQFF.